These 4 T cell receptor beta chains were sequenced from one sample in a study of CD8+ T cells in alopecia areata. Extraction of RNA preceded its reverse transcription into cDNA, which served as the sequencing template. TCRdb's copy holds only in-frame clones and misses some; the assay was immunoSEQ multiplex PCR. There are over 150,000 clones in the sample; around 50% occur only once, and 14% to 15% lies in the top ten. The input for sequencing was CD4+ T cells sorted from blood, taken at week 0. The receptor set was obtained from a human donor with alopecia areata.

The sample holds a few counts of this clone. J is TRBJ2-5 and V is TRBV7-9; 10 positions match TRBD2. The CDR3 loop spans 14 amino acids. The germline V gene encodes CDR1 SEHNR and CDR2 FQNEAQ (reference sequence). Germline trimming cut 4 bases from V and 7 bases from J; bases unmatched to any gene: 6. CDR3 bases: TGTGCCAGCAGCTCCGGGACTAGCGTTGTGACCCAGTACTTC. Protein: CASSSGTSVVTQYF.

The chain combines TRBV18 with TRBJ1-1; maybe TRBD1 (6 bases). The V end was cut by 3 bases, the J end by 5 bases, with 13 bases between. This CDR3 comprises 14 residues. Looked up from germline, CDR1 is KGHSH and CDR2 is LQKENI. The CDR3 region is CASSPAGALTEAFF. CDR3 coding DNA: TGTGCCAGCTCACCGGCAGGGGCTCTTACTGAAGCTTTCTTT. The full variable domain, with the rest looked up from reference TRBV18 and TRBJ1-1, is NAGVMQNPRHLVRRRGQEARLRCSPMKGHSHVYWYRQLPEEGLKFMVYLQKENIIDESGMPKERFSAEFPKEGPSILRIQQVVRGDSAAYFCASSPAGALTEAFFGQGTRLTVV.

The chain joins TRBV14 to TRBJ2-1; weak D call: TRBD2 (5 bases). The CDR3 totals 16 residues. V was cut by 6 bases and J by 0 bases, with 15 bases left in between. CDR1 SGHDN and CDR2 FVKESK come from the germline V gene. CDR3 residues: CASRGRPTSSYNEQFF. CDR3 coding DNA: TGTGCCAGCAGGGGCAGGCCAACTAGCTCCTACAATGAGCAGTTCTTC.

The chain recombines TRBV6-6 with TRBJ2-3; the match to TRBD2 covers 9 bases. After removal of 2 bases from V and 2 bases from J, the junction contained 5 bases not matched to a gene. The CDR3 has 16 amino acids. Germline V lookup: CDR1 MNHNY, CDR2 SVGAGI (reference sequence). CDR3 region: CASSYGGGGDTDTQYF. In DNA form, the CDR3 reads TGTGCCAGCAGTTACGGAGGCGGGGGGGACACAGATACGCAGTATTTT.